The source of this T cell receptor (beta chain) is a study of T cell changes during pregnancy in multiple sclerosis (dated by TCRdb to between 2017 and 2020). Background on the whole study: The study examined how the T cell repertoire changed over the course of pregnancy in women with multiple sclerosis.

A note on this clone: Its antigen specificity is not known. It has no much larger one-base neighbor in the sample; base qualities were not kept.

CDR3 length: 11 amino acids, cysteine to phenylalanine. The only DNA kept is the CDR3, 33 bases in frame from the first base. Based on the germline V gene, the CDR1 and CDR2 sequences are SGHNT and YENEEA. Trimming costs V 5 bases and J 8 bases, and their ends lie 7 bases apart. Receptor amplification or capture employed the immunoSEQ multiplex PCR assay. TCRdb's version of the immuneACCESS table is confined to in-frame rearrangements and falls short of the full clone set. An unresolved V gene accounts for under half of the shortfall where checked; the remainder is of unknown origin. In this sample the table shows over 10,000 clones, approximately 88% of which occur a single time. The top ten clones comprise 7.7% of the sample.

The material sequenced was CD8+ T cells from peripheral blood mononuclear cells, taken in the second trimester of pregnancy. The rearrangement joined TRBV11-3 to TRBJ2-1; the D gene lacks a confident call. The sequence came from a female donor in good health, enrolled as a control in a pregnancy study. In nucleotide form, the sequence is TGTGCCAGCAGCAGAGGTCATGAGCAGTTCTTC. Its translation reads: CASSRGHEQFF.